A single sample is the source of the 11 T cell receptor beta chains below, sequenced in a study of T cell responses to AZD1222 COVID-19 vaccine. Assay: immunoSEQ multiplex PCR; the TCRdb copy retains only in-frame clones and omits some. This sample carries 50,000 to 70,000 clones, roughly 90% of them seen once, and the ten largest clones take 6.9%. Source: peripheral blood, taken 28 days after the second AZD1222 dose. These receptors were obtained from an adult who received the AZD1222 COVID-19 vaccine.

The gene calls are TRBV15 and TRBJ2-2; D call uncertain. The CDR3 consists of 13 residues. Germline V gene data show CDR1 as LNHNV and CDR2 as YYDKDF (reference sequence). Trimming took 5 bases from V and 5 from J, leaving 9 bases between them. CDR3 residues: CATSPRNTGELFF. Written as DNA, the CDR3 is TGTGCCACCAGCCCGCGCAATACCGGGGAGCTGTTTTTT.

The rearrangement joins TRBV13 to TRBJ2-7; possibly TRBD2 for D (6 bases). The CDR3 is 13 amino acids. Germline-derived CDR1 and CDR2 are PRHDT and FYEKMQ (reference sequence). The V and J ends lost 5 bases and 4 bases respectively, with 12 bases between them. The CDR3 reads CASSRGTPYEQYF. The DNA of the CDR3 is TGTGCCAGCAGCCGGGGGACCCCTTACGAGCAGTACTTC.

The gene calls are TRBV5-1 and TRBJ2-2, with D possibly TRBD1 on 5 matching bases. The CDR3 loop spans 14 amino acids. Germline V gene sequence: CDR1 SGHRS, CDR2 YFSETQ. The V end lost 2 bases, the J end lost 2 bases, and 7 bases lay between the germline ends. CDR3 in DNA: TGCGCCAGCAGCTTAACAGGCAACACCGGGGAGCTGTTTTTT. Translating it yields CASSLTGNTGELFF.

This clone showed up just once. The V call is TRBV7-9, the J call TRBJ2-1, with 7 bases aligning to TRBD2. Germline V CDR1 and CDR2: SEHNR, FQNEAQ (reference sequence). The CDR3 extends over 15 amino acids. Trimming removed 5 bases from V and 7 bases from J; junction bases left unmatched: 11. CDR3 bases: TGTGCCAGCAGCCAATCTGGTCTAGCGGAGAATGAGCAGTTCTTC. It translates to CASSQSGLAENEQFF.

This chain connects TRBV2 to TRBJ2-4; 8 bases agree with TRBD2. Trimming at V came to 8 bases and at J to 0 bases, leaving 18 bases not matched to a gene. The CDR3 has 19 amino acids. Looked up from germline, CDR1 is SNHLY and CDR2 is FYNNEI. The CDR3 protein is CASAIIGSGTSLAKNIQYF. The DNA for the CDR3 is TGTGCCAGCGCAATTATCGGTAGCGGGACCTCTCTAGCCAAAAACATTCAGTACTTC.

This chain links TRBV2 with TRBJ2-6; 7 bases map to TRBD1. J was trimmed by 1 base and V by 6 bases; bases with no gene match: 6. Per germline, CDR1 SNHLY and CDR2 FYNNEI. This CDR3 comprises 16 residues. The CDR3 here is CASSQGGGSGANVLTF. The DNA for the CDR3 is TGTGCCAGCAGCCAAGGGGGCGGGTCTGGGGCCAACGTCCTGACTTTC. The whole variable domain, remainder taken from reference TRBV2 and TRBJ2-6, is EPEVTQTPSHQVTQMGQEVILRCVPISNHLYFYWYRQILGQKVEFLVSFYNNEISEKSEIFDDQFSVERPDGSNFTLKIRSTKLEDSAMYFCASSQGGGSGANVLTFGAGSRLTVL.

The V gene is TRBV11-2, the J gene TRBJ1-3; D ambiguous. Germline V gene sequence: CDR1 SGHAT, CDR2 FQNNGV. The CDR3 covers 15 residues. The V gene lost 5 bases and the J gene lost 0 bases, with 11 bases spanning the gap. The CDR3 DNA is TGTGCCAGCAGCCCTACTGTGTACTCTGGAAACACCATATATTTT. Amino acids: CASSPTVYSGNTIYF.

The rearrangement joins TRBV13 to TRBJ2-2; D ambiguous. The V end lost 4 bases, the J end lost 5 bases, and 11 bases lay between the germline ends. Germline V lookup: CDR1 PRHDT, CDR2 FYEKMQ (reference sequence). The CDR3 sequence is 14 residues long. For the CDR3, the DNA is TGTGCCAGCAGCTCGATTGCCCGAACCGGGGAGCTGTTTTTT. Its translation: CASSSIARTGELFF.

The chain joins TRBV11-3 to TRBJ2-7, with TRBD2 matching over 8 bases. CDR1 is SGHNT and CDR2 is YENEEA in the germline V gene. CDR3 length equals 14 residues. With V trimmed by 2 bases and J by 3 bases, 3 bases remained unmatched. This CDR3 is CASSLRAGDYEQYF. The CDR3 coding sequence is TGTGCCAGCAGCTTACGAGCGGGGGACTACGAGCAGTACTTC.

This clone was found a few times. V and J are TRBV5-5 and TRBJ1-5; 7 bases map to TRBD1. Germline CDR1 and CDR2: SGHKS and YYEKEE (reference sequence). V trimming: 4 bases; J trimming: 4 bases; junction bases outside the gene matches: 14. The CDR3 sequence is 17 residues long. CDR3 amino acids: CASSPLTGTETNQPQHF. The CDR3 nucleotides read TGTGCCAGCAGCCCATTGACCGGGACAGAAACAAATCAGCCCCAGCATTTT. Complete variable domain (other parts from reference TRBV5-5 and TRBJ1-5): DAGVTQSPTHLIKTRGQQVTLRCSPISGHKSVSWYQQVLGQGPQFIFQYYEKEERGRGNFPDRFSARQFPNYSSELNVNALLLGDSALYLCASSPLTGTETNQPQHFGDGTRLSIL.

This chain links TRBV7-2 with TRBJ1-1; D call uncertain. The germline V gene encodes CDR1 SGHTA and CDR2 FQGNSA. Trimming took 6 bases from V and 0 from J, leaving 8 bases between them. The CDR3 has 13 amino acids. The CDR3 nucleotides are TGTGCCAGCAGTACCGGGATGAACACTGAAGCTTTCTTT. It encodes CASSTGMNTEAFF.